This entry concerns a single T cell receptor beta chain. Antigen unknown. These data belong to a study of T-cell reconstitution after alpha-beta-depleted transplantation in children. Study-wide results and limits: The study reportedly traced alpha-beta T cells about two months after transplant to several hundred expanded graft clones. A year post-transplant, T-cell counts and diversity derived mostly from newly produced T cells.

For TCRbeta, the library was prepared with unique molecular identifiers. TCRdb processed the PCR reads anew with MiXCR; each CDR3 protein has one entry. There are around 500,000 distinct CDR3 sequences in the sample; more than 20% occur only once, and 11% to 15% lies in the top ten. Sample: PBMCs, mostly from graft donor cells, taken 360 days after TCRalphabeta/CD19-depleted stem cell transplant. This clonotype originated in a boy younger than two who had a stem cell transplant for acute myeloid leukemia, so the T cells may come from the graft donor.

CDR3: CASSYSKAGHNSPLHF. The CDR3 DNA sequence: TGTGCCAGCAGTTACTCGAAAGCAGGGCATAATTCACCCCTCCACTTT. The chain links TRBV6-5 to TRBJ1-6, with D tentatively TRBD1 (5 bases). CDR1 and CDR2 from the germline V gene are MNHEY and SVGAGI. The CDR3 runs 16 residues. The V end was cut by 0 bases, the J end by 5 bases, with 11 bases between.